This T cell receptor beta chain originates from a study of CD4 and CD8 cells across lung adenocarcinoma regions. TCRdb analysed the PCR reads with MiXCR anew, one entry per CDR3 protein. The sample includes roughly 13,000 distinct CDR3 sequences, roughly 56% of them seen just once. In germline, CDR1 is MNHNS, CDR2 SASEGT. V was shortened by 5 bases and J by 2 bases, with 14 bases between the two germline ends. The CDR3 runs 15 residues. V usage is TRBV6-1 and J usage is TRBJ2-3, with D unresolved. The specimen sequenced was CD8+ T cells from the margin of a lung tumor. This receptor was identified in a female donor with lung adenocarcinoma. The CD4 and CD8 labels of this study may be unreliable. The CDR3 region is CASSLGPLATDTQYF. The CDR3 region has the DNA TGTGCCAGCAGTCTAGGCCCCCTGGCCACAGATACGCAGTATTTT.